This is a list of T cell receptor beta chains from one sample in a study of blood T cell repertoires in COVID-19. Using immunoSEQ multiplex PCR, the repertoire was profiled, and TCRdb retains in-frame clones only, with some absent. The table shows some 80,000 clones, with 90% occurring only once. Sequenced material: peripheral blood. These receptors all stem from a human donor in a cohort sampled during active COVID-19. The CDR3 runs from the conserved cysteine through the conserved F or W. The order of the fields is V gene, CDR3 protein.

v_gene: TRBV30; CDR3aa: CAWSGLAGSSGANVLTF
v_gene: TRBV14; CDR3aa: CASSQALTGNLNTEAFF
v_gene: TRBV20-1; CDR3aa: CSGRAGETQYF
v_gene: TRBV18; CDR3aa: CASSPTVMGTGGSLGANVLTF
v_gene: TRBV6-2/TRBV6-3; CDR3aa: CASSPGLAGGNEQFF
v_gene: TRBV27; CDR3aa: CASSIQTGLNTEAFF
v_gene: TRBV4-2; CDR3aa: CASSQASQGPREQYF
v_gene: TRBV5-4; CDR3aa: CASSQEGGTASYGYTF
v_gene: TRBV11-3; CDR3aa: CASSLGGRGRTEAFF
v_gene: TRBV23-1; CDR3aa: CARLIGRDGNTIYF
v_gene: TRBV7-9; CDR3aa: CASSFVQGAGETQYF
v_gene: TRBV7-2; CDR3aa: CASSYTGTSGGANEQYF
v_gene: TRBV24-1; CDR3aa: CATSAGISLAKNIQYF
v_gene: TRBV6-1; CDR3aa: CASSEVALYEQYF
v_gene: TRBV4-3; CDR3aa: CASSQRGTSGYPSSYNEQFF
v_gene: TRBV5-6; CDR3aa: CASSFDSVGYGYTF
v_gene: TRBV19; CDR3aa: CASSPQISGNTIYF
v_gene: TRBV4-1; CDR3aa: CASSQGSRGGRGYTF
v_gene: TRBV19; CDR3aa: CASSITGFSYEQYF
v_gene: TRBV19; CDR3aa: CATTSRGELRGYTF
v_gene: TRBV7-2; CDR3aa: CASGRDYGEQYF
v_gene: TRBV25-1; CDR3aa: CASSATGEVGTEAFF
v_gene: TRBV18; CDR3aa: CASSPVMGKETQYF
v_gene: TRBV12-3/TRBV12-4; CDR3aa: CASSNRDLYEQYF
v_gene: TRBV9; CDR3aa: CASSVGGGAGELFF
v_gene: TRBV3-1/TRBV3-2; CDR3aa: CASSQDWMGHGNTIYF
v_gene: TRBV2; CDR3aa: CASSAPRGGNEKLFF
v_gene: TRBV6-6; CDR3aa: CASSHGTGVREKNIQYF
v_gene: TRBV19; CDR3aa: CASSARTGGNTEAFF
v_gene: TRBV7-2; CDR3aa: CASSTGNTGELFF
v_gene: TRBV19; CDR3aa: CASSIAAGGYEQYF
v_gene: TRBV18; CDR3aa: CASSPNRDETQYF
v_gene: TRBV7-9; CDR3aa: CASSRTGTAKNIQYF
v_gene: TRBV19; CDR3aa: CASSFQGTTNEKLFF
v_gene: TRBV5-1; CDR3aa: CASSFRQSTEAFF
v_gene: TRBV19; CDR3aa: CASSPETQYF
v_gene: TRBV13; CDR3aa: CASSLYAGAHTEAFF
v_gene: TRBV5-6; CDR3aa: CASSLAVEETQYF
v_gene: TRBV6-5; CDR3aa: CASSYSAGPYNEQFF
v_gene: TRBV2; CDR3aa: CASTRGAGNSPLHF